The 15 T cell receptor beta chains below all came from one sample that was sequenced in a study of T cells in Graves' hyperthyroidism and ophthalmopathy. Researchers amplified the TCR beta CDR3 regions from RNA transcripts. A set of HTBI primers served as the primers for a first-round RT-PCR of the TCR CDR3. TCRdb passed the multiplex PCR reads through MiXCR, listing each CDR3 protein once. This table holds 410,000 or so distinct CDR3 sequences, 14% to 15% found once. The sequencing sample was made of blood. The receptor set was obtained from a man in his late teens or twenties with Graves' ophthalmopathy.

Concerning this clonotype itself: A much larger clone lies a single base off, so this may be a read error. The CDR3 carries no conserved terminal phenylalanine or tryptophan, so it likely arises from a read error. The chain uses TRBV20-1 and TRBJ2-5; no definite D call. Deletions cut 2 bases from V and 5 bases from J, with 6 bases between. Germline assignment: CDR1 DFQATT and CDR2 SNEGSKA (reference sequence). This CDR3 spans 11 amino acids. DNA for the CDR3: TGCAGTGCTAGACTCTCGGAGACCCAGTACTCC. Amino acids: CSARLSETQYS.

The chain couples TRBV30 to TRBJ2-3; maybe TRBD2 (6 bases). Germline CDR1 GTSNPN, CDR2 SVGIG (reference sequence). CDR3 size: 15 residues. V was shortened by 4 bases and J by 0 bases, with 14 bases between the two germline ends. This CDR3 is CAWTVGGFSTDTQYF. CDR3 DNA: TGTGCCTGGACCGTGGGGGGATTTAGCACAGATACGCAGTATTTT.

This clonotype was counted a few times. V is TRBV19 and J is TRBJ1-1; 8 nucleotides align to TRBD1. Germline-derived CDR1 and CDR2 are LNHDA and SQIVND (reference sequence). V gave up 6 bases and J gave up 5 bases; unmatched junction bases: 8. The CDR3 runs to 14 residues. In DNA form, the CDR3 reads TGTGCCAGTAGCGGACAGGGCGGGACGACTGAAGCTTTCTTT. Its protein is CASSGQGGTTEAFF.

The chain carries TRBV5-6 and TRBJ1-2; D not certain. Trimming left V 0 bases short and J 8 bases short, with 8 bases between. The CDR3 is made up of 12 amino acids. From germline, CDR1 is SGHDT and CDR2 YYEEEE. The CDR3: CASSLGSRGYTF. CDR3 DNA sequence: TGTGCCAGCAGCTTGGGTAGTCGCGGCTACACCTTC.

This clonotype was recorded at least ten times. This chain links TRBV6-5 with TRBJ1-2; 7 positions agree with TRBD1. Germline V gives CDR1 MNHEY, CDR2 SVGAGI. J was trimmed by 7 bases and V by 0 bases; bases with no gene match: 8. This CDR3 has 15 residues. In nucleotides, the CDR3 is TGTGCCAGCAGTTACTCCCGACAGGGACGGGCTGGCTACACCTTC. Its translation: CASSYSRQGRAGYTF.

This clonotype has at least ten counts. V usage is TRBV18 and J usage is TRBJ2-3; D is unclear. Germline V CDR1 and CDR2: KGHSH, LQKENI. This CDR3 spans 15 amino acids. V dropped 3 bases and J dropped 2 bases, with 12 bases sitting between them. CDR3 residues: CASSPNSQVTDTQYF. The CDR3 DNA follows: TGTGCCAGCTCACCTAACAGTCAAGTCACAGATACGCAGTATTTT.

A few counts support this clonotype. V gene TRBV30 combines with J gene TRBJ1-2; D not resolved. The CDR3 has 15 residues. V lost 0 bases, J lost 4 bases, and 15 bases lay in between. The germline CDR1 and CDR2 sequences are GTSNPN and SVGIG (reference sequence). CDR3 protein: CAWSVEIGVVYGYTF. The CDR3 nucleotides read TGTGCCTGGAGTGTCGAGATCGGAGTTGTCTATGGCTACACCTTC.

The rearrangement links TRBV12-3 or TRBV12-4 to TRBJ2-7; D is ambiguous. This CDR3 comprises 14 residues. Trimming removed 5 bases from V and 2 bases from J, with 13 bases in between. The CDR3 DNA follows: TGTGCCAGCAGTCCCCCAGGCTATCCCTACGAGCAGTACTTC. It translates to CASSPPGYPYEQYF.

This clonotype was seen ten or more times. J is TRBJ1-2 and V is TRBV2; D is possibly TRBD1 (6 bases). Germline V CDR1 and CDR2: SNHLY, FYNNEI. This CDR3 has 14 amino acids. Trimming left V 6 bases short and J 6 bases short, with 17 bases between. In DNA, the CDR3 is TGTGCCAGCAGCAAAGAGGGGGGTTTGGATGGCTACACCTTC. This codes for CASSKEGGLDGYTF.

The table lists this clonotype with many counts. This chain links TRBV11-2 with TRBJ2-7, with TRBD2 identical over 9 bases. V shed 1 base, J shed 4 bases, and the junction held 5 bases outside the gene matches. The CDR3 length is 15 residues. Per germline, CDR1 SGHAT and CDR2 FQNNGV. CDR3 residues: CASSLGREGPYEQYF. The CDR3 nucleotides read TGTGCCAGCAGCTTAGGGCGGGAGGGCCCTTACGAGCAGTACTTC. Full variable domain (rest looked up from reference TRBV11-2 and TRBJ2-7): EAGVAQSPRYKIIEKRQSVAFWCNPISGHATLYWYQQILGQGPKLLIQFQNNGVVDDSQLPKDRFSAERLKGVDSTLKIQPAKLEDSAVYLCASSLGREGPYEQYFGPGTRLTVT.

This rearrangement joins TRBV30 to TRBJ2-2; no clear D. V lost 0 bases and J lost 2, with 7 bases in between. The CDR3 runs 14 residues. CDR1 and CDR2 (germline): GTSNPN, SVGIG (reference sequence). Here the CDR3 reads CAWSVPPNTGELFF. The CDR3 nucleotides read TGTGCCTGGAGTGTACCTCCAAACACCGGGGAGCTGTTTTTT.

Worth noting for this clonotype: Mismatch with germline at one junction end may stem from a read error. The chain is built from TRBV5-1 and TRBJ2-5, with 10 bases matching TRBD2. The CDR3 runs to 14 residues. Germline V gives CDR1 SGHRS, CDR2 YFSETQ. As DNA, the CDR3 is TGCGCCGGCAGCTTACTAGCGGGACAAGAGGCCCAGTACTTC. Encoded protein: CAGSLLAGQEAQYF. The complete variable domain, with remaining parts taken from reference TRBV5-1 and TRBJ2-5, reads KAGVTQTPRYLIKTRGQQVTLSCSPISGHRSVSWYQQTPGQGLQFLFEYFSETQRNKGNFPGRFSGRQFSNSRSEMNVSTLELGDSALYLCAGSLLAGQEAQYFGPGTRLLVL.

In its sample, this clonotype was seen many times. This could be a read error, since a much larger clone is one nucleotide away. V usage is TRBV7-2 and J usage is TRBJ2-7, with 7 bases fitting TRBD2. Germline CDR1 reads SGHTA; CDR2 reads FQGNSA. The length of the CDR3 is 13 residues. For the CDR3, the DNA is TGTGCCAGCAGCACCCAGCGGGACTACGAGCAGTGCTTC. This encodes CASSTQRDYEQCF.

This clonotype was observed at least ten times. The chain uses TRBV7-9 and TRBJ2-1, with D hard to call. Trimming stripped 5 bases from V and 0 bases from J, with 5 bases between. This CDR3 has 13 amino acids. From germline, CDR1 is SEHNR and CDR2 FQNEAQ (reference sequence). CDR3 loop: CASSPLSYNEQFF. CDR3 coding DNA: TGTGCCAGCAGCCCCCTCTCCTACAATGAGCAGTTCTTC.

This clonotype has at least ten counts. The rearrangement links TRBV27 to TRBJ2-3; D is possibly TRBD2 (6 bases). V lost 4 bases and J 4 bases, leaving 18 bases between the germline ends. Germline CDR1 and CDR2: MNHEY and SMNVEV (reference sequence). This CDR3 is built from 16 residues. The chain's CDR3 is CASSSLTRTLSDTQYF. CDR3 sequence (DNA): TGTGCCAGCAGTTCGTTGACTAGGACTTTGTCAGATACGCAGTATTTT.